Shown below are 28 T cell receptor beta chains from a single sample sequenced in a study of brain metastases from non-small cell lung cancer. This table comes from immunoSEQ multiplex PCR, and its TCRdb copy is limited to in-frame clones, with some not included. The table records about 4,100 clones, roughly 85% of them present only once. The sequenced material came from primary lung tumor tissue. The receptors originated from a donor aged 40 or over with non-small cell lung cancer.

A remark on this clone: An end of the junction differs from the germline gene, which may be a read error. The chain employs TRBV7-7 and TRBJ2-2; TRBD1 aligns across 7 bases. This CDR3 contains 16 residues. Germline-derived CDR1 and CDR2 are SSHAT and FNYEAQ (reference sequence). DNA for the CDR3: TGTGCTAGCAGCCTAGCCGGGACAGCGAACACCGGGGAGTTGTTTTTT. As protein: CASSLAGTANTGELFF.

V and J are TRBV6-5 and TRBJ1-4, with D possibly TRBD1 on 5 matching bases. Germline assignment: CDR1 MNHEY and CDR2 SVGAGI. V lost 2 bases and J lost 6, with 7 bases in between. The CDR3 runs 13 residues. CDR3 bases: TGTGCCAGCAGTTACGGGGCATATGAAAAACTGTTTTTT. Encoded protein: CASSYGAYEKLFF.

The V and J genes are TRBV3-1 (or the pseudogene TRBV3-2) and TRBJ1-2; 8 nucleotides agree with TRBD1. CDR3 length equals 13 residues. Germline V CDR1 and CDR2: LGHDT, YNNKEL (reference sequence). The V segment lost 3 bases and the J segment 8 bases; nucleotides outside the gene matches: 5. CDR3 region: CASSQTGVGGYTF. DNA for the CDR3: TGTGCCAGCAGCCAGACAGGGGTTGGGGGCTACACCTTC.

The V gene is TRBV28, the J gene TRBJ2-6; TRBD1 aligns across 7 bases. Germline V gives CDR1 MDHEN, CDR2 SYDVKM. The CDR3 extends over 14 amino acids. V lost 9 bases to trimming and J lost 0 bases; unmatched junction nucleotides: 2. The CDR3 coding sequence is TGTGCCAGTTGGACAGGCTCTGGGGCCAACGTCCTGACTTTC. Residues: CASWTGSGANVLTF.

The chain recombines TRBV14 with TRBJ2-7; no reliable D call. V dropped 1 base and J dropped 7 bases, with 8 bases sitting between them. This CDR3 comprises 12 residues. Germline CDR1 SGHDN, CDR2 FVKESK. The CDR3 sequence is CASSQVGLEQYF. For the CDR3, the DNA is TGTGCCAGCAGCCAAGTAGGGTTAGAGCAGTACTTC.

On this clone: One end of the junction is discordant with germline, which a read error may explain. The V call is TRBV7-9, the J call TRBJ1-2; D not certain. The CDR3 extends over 16 amino acids. Per the germline V gene, CDR1 is SEHNR and CDR2 is FQNEAQ (reference sequence). CDR3 nucleotide sequence: TGTACCAGCAGCTTCCGCCCCATCCAAATCGACCATGGCTACACCTTC. Translation gives CTSSFRPIQIDHGYTF.

The V and J genes are TRBV5-6 and TRBJ1-5; possibly TRBD1 for D (5 bases). CDR1 and CDR2 (germline): SGHDT, YYEEEE. The CDR3 loop spans 16 amino acids. V gave up 0 bases and J gave up 3 bases, with 13 bases separating them. CDR3 in amino acids: CASSLGRQPYNQPQHF. The CDR3, as DNA: TGTGCCAGCAGCTTGGGGAGACAGCCCTACAATCAGCCCCAGCATTTT.

The chain links TRBV6-1 to TRBJ2-7, with D possibly TRBD2 on 5 matching bases. The germline V and J ends were trimmed by 3 bases and 0 bases, with 12 bases remaining between them. The CDR3 loop spans 15 amino acids. From germline, CDR1 is MNHNS and CDR2 SASEGT. CDR3 region: CASSDISGSSYEQYF. Written as DNA, the CDR3 is TGTGCCAGCAGTGATATTTCGGGGTCCTCCTACGAGCAGTACTTC.

V and J are TRBV12-3 or TRBV12-4 and TRBJ2-7; TRBD2 might be the D (6 bases). The CDR3 length is 12 residues. Trimming pared 9 bases from V and 4 bases from J, leaving 13 bases between. The CDR3: CASRGFSYEQYF. CDR3 nucleotides: TGTGCCAGTCGGGGGTTCTCGTACGAGCAGTACTTC.

The V and J genes are TRBV19 and TRBJ1-1; TRBD1 matches at 9 bases. There are 14 residues in the CDR3. Germline-derived CDR1 and CDR2 are LNHDA and SQIVND (reference sequence). The J segment lost 3 bases and the V segment lost 6 bases, leaving 5 bases of the junction unmatched. The CDR3 loop is CASSPTGGYTEAFF. Written as DNA, the CDR3 is TGTGCCAGTAGCCCAACAGGGGGCTACACTGAAGCTTTCTTT.

The chain recombines TRBV11-1 with TRBJ1-1, with D tentatively TRBD1 (5 bases). This CDR3 is 16 amino acids long. V lost 6 bases to trimming and J lost 2 bases, with 19 bases between them. CDR1 is SGHAT and CDR2 is FQDESV in the germline V gene (reference sequence). The CDR3 bases are TGTGCCAGCAGACTCCGGGGGGACGGACTAAACACTGAAGCTTTCTTT. Amino acid sequence: CASRLRGDGLNTEAFF.

This chain uses TRBV27 with TRBJ1-6; no clear D. The CDR3 spans 15 residues. Germline CDR1 is MNHEY and CDR2 is SMNVEV (reference sequence). The germline V and J ends were trimmed by 3 bases and 10 bases, with 16 bases remaining between them. The CDR3 nucleotides read TGTGCCAGCAGTTTTGCAGGCCTAGAGTGGTCACCCCTCCACTTT. Protein product: CASSFAGLEWSPLHF.

The chain uses TRBV29-1 and TRBJ2-3, with D possibly being TRBD1 (6 bases). Germline assignment: CDR1 SQVTM and CDR2 ANQGSEA. Trimming left V 6 bases short and J 2 bases short, with 15 bases between. CDR3 size: 14 residues. CDR3 residues: CSVARTEATDTQYF. The CDR3 nucleotides are TGCAGCGTGGCCCGGACAGAAGCCACAGATACGCAGTATTTT.

The rearrangement uses TRBV6-2 or TRBV6-3 and TRBJ1-2; D ambiguous. Germline assignment: CDR1 MNHEY and CDR2 SVGEGT. V was pared by 5 bases and J by 5 bases, with 15 bases between. The CDR3 consists of 14 residues. The DNA of the CDR3 is TGTGCCAGCAGTGAGGACCCCTTGGGGTATGGCTACACCTTC. Translating it yields CASSEDPLGYGYTF.

This chain connects TRBV7-3 to TRBJ1-1; D not certain. Trimming removed 5 bases at V and 0 bases at J, with 7 bases between. Germline V gives CDR1 SGHTA, CDR2 FQGTGA. The CDR3 sequence is 13 residues long. The CDR3 here is CASSNQVNTEAFF. The CDR3 DNA is TGTGCCAGCAGCAATCAGGTGAACACTGAAGCTTTCTTT.

The V call is TRBV10-2, the J call TRBJ2-4; D is uncertain. Germline loops: CDR1 WSHSY, CDR2 SAAADI. V dropped 0 bases and J dropped 0 bases, with 6 bases sitting between them. This CDR3 spans 15 amino acids. The CDR3 DNA sequence: TGCGCCAGCAGTGAGTCGCGAGGAGCCAAAAACATTCAGTACTTC. Amino acid sequence: CASSESRGAKNIQYF.

CDR3 protein: CASSYKGDEQFF. In DNA form, the CDR3 reads TGTGCCAGCAGCTATAAAGGCGATGAGCAGTTCTTC. The chain recombines TRBV7-9 with TRBJ2-1; D unresolved. The CDR3 sequence is 12 residues long. Between the trimmed V and J ends, which lost 4 bases and 8 bases, there was a span of 9 bases. The germline V gene encodes CDR1 SEHNR and CDR2 FQNEAQ (reference sequence).

With respect to this clone: One end of the junction is discordant with germline, which a read error may explain. The chain couples TRBV7-7 to TRBJ2-1, with D maybe TRBD2 (6 bases). The CDR3 contains 15 residues. Germline lookup yields CDR1 SSHAT and CDR2 FNYEAQ (reference sequence). The CDR3 reads CASSLYPSVYNEQFF. As DNA, the CDR3 is TGTGCTAGCAGCTTATATCCTAGCGTCTACAATGAGCAGTTCTTC.

The chain uses TRBV18 and TRBJ2-1, with TRBD2 as a possible D gene (5 bases). The V gene lost 5 bases and the J gene lost 11 bases, with 13 bases spanning the gap. Looked up from germline, CDR1 is KGHSH and CDR2 is LQKENI. CDR3 length equals 12 residues. The CDR3: CASSTTRGKQFF. The CDR3, as DNA: TGTGCCAGCTCAACAACACGAGGGAAGCAGTTCTTC.

The chain recombines TRBV29-1 with TRBJ2-7; D not resolved. This CDR3 contains 13 residues. V dropped 4 bases and J dropped 2 bases, with 12 bases sitting between them. The germline V gene has CDR1 SQVTM and CDR2 ANQGSEA. The DNA for the CDR3 is TGCAGCGTTGTTCCACATGAAGCCTACGAGCAGTACTTC. Protein product: CSVVPHEAYEQYF.

This chain joins TRBV5-1 and TRBJ1-4; 11 bases are shared with TRBD1. The germline V gene encodes CDR1 SGHRS and CDR2 YFSETQ. CDR3 length: 21 residues. The junction had 14 bases not matched to a gene; V was cut back by 0 bases and J by 1 base. The CDR3: CASSLAPSWTGGVGTNEKLFF. The CDR3 nucleotides read TGCGCCAGCAGCTTGGCCCCATCGTGGACAGGGGGCGTAGGAACTAATGAAAAACTGTTTTTT.

The V gene is TRBV19, the J gene TRBJ1-2; 7 nucleotides match TRBD1. The V and J ends lost 10 bases and 7 bases, in that order; junction bases with no gene match: 6. CDR3 length: 11 residues. Germline loops: CDR1 LNHDA, CDR2 SQIVND (reference sequence). CDR3 protein: CATDRAGGYTF. The DNA for the CDR3 is TGTGCCACAGACAGGGCTGGTGGCTACACCTTC.

The chain recombines TRBV3-1 (or the pseudogene TRBV3-2) with TRBJ1-1; the match to TRBD1 covers 7 bases. The germline CDR1 and CDR2 sequences are LGHDT and YNNKEL (reference sequence). With 4 bases clipped from V and 5 bases from J, the junction kept 4 bases outside the gene matches. The CDR3 spans 13 residues. This CDR3 is CASSPLRGTEAFF. The CDR3 DNA reads as TGTGCCAGCAGCCCCCTCAGGGGGACTGAAGCTTTCTTT.

The chain uses TRBV15 and TRBJ2-5; 7 nucleotides line up with TRBD1. Germline CDR1 reads LNHNV; CDR2 reads YYDKDF (reference sequence). This CDR3 is 13 amino acids long. V trimming: 5 bases; J trimming: 3 bases; junction bases outside the gene matches: 3. The CDR3: CATSGDSKETQYF. In nucleotides, the CDR3 is TGTGCCACCAGCGGGGACAGCAAAGAGACCCAGTACTTC.

The rearrangement uses TRBV14 and TRBJ1-3, with no clear D. This CDR3 comprises 14 residues. The germline V and J ends were trimmed by 0 bases and 4 bases, with 7 bases remaining between them. Germline CDR1 SGHDN, CDR2 FVKESK. As DNA, the CDR3 is TGTGCCAGCAGCCAAGACAGCCGCGGAAACACCATATATTTT. Translating it yields CASSQDSRGNTIYF.

V is TRBV5-1 and J is TRBJ2-7; TRBD2 is a possible D gene (5 bases). CDR3 length: 13 amino acids. Trimming pared 5 bases from V and 2 bases from J, leaving 11 bases between. Germline CDR1 reads SGHRS; CDR2 reads YFSETQ. The CDR3: CASRPDGAYEQYF. The CDR3 DNA is TGCGCCAGCAGACCTGACGGGGCCTACGAGCAGTACTTC.

In regard to this clone: This sample includes further DNA sequences coding for the same CDR3. The CDR3 reads CASSQEKTGREKLFF. Here the CDR3 DNA reads TGCGCCAGCAGCCAAGAAAAAACAGGGAGGGAAAAACTGTTTTTT. The rearrangement uses TRBV4-3 and TRBJ1-4, with TRBD1 as a possible D gene (6 bases). Trimming left V 0 bases short and J 8 bases short, with 13 bases between. Germline CDR1 LGHNA, CDR2 YSLEER. The CDR3 length is 15 residues.

The genes are TRBV27 and TRBJ2-5; either TRBD1 or TRBD2 may fit D (5 bases each). CDR3 length: 14 amino acids. Germline V gene data show CDR1 as MNHEY and CDR2 as SMNVEV (reference sequence). V was shortened by 6 bases and J by 1 base, with 12 bases between the two germline ends. CDR3 region: CASRKGTLQETQYF. CDR3 coding DNA: TGTGCCAGCAGAAAGGGGACCCTCCAAGAGACCCAGTACTTC.